A selection of T cell receptor beta chains follows, all from one sample in a study of early T cells in non-severe SARS-CoV-2 infection. Each CDR3 protein is one row after TCRdb ran MiXCR on the 5' RACE reads. The sample yields just under 45,000 distinct CDR3 sequences, 11% seen once. The sample was whole blood. The receptors shown here come from an adult who was a healthcare worker with PCR-confirmed SARS-CoV-2 infection or an uninfected control (not recorded which). Each CDR3 is given without its conserved first and last residue. Some rows mark clone size as missing; the rest say once, few, many or name a class of expanded clone.

v_gene	abundance	CDR3aa
TRBV18	few	ASSPNRGSTGELF
TRBV15	many	ATSKLADTDTQY
TRBV10-3	.	ASRDRVTEAF
TRBV29-1	medium-sized	SVPSRVSGNTIY
TRBV29-1	few	SESGGAGDNEQF
TRBV6-5	.	ASSYWAGVTYEQY
TRBV27	many	ATKRWGRPQV
TRBV7-7	few	ASSLGIAGANVLT
TRBV4-3	.	ASSQDHDLGQIYGYT
TRBV9	many	ASSVGTGTHEQY
TRBV5-1	.	ASSLESGGLDYYGYT
TRBV2	many	ASSETGQTEAF
TRBV27	few	ASSPISTSGSYEQY
TRBV18	.	ASSPGLDEQY
TRBV14	.	ASSQWGSPSNEQF
TRBV6-2/TRBV6-3	.	ASTLGRNTEAF
TRBV5-6	many	ASTPWGGPMETQY
TRBV7-2	few	ASSYGGASGNTIY
TRBV9	.	ASSVDSGGHTDTQY
TRBV6-4	.	ASSVGLAGTGELF
TRBV7-2	many	ASSLAGTATYEQY
TRBV29-1	medium-sized	ASRATNEKLF
TRBV5-5	few	ASSFGDNAEAF
TRBV5-1	few	ASSLGTGANEKLF
TRBV5-1	few	ASSSAGGSQETQY
TRBV19	many	ASNKLGQGSNQPQH
TRBV12-3/TRBV12-4	few	ASSSSREGYT
TRBV18	many	ASSQTSGGSYEQY
TRBV7-6	many	ASSSRQGAHEQY
TRBV6-5	.	ASSFLDGRYGYT
TRBV7-6	many	ASSSGQVGETQY
TRBV12-3/TRBV12-4	few	ASSPPGTGTGELF
TRBV5-1	many	ASTVTLGTEAF
TRBV30	many	AVEEVYGYT
TRBV7-3	few	ASSADPGETQY
TRBV6-2/TRBV6-3	many	ASSYAGIYEQY
TRBV20-1	few	SAAGQRGDTQY
TRBV24-1	many	ATSDLSTGVFQPQH